This TCR beta chain was sequenced during a study of shared clonotypes between healthy human individuals. Positively selected for CCR7, the CD45RO-negative cells used as naive CD8 cells excluded terminally differentiated effector memory CD45RA+ cells. The assay was immunoSEQ multiplex PCR, and TCRdb's table has in-frame clones only and misses some. The sample carries some 2 million clones, about 95% recorded once. In germline, CDR1 is SGHVS, CDR2 FQNEAQ. CDR3 length: 18 amino acids. J lost 6 bases, V lost 5 bases, and 12 bases had no gene match. The TCR comes from a young man in good health. The sample taken for sequencing was naive CD8+ T cells sorted from blood. The gene calls are TRBV7-8 and TRBJ2-1; 14 positions agree with TRBD2. CDR3 in amino acids: CASSIRLAGGPSLNEQFF. CDR3 in DNA: TGTGCCAGCAGCATTAGACTAGCGGGAGGGCCGTCTCTCAATGAGCAGTTCTTC.